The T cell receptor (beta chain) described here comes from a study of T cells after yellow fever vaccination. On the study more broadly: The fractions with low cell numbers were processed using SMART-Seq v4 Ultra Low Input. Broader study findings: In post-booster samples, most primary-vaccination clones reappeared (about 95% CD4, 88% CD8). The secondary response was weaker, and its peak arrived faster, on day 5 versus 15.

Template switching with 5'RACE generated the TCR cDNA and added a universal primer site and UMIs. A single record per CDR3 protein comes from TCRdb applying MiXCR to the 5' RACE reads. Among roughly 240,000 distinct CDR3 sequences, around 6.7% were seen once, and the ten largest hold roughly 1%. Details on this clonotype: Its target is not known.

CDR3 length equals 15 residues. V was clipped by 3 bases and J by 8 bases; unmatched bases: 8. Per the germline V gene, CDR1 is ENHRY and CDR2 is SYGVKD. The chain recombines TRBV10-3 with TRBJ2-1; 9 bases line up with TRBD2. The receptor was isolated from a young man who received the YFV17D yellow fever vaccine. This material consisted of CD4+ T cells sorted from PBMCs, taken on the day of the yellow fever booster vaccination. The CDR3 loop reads CAISESGGRGHEQFF. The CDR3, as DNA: TGTGCCATCAGTGAATCCGGCGGGAGGGGCCATGAGCAGTTCTTC.